Following are 25 T cell receptor beta chains from one sample sequenced in a study of cytomegalovirus exposure and HLA in healthy donors. The PCR was carried out with 60 Vbeta primers and 13 Jbeta primers. Profiled with immunoSEQ multiplex PCR; TCRdb holds only in-frame clones, not every one. Its listing shows 75,000 to 100,000 clones. The sample was PBMCs. These receptors came from an older woman in good health and CMV-seronegative.

The chain combines TRBV7-9 with TRBJ2-1; possibly TRBD2 for D (6 bases). Germline V lookup: CDR1 SEHNR, CDR2 FQNEAQ (reference sequence). Trimming stripped 5 bases from V and 4 bases from J, with 18 bases between. The CDR3 is made up of 16 amino acids. The CDR3 is CASSPVAGRTYNEQFF. The CDR3 coding sequence is TGTGCCAGCAGCCCTGTAGCAGGGAGGACTTACAATGAGCAGTTCTTC.

The chain carries TRBV15 and TRBJ1-4; 7 positions match TRBD1. This CDR3 is 18 amino acids long. V was pared by 3 bases and J by 1 base, with 11 bases of the junction left unmatched. Looked up from germline, CDR1 is LNHNV and CDR2 is YYDKDF (reference sequence). Written as DNA, the CDR3 is TGTGCCACCAGCAGCGAGCCTACAGGGGAGCAAACTAATGAAAAACTGTTTTTT. Its translation is CATSSEPTGEQTNEKLFF.

The V call is TRBV5-4, the J call TRBJ2-3; 9 nucleotides align to TRBD2. V was pared by 1 base and J by 0 bases, with 12 bases of the junction left unmatched. The CDR3 length is 19 residues. Germline-derived CDR1 and CDR2 are SGHNT and YYREEE (reference sequence). CDR3 amino acids: CASSLSVTSGLESTDTQYF. The DNA for the CDR3 is TGTGCCAGCAGCTTGTCGGTTACTAGCGGGCTGGAAAGCACAGATACGCAGTATTTT.

The rearrangement joins TRBV4-1 to TRBJ1-5; D is unclear. Germline V gene data show CDR1 as MGHRA and CDR2 as YSYEKL. The CDR3 runs 15 residues. The V and J ends lost 1 base and 0 bases respectively, with 7 bases between them. The DNA of the CDR3 is TGCGCCAGCAGCCAAGGAGACTCTAGCAATCAGCCCCAGCATTTT. Its protein is CASSQGDSSNQPQHF.

This chain links TRBV6-6 with TRBJ1-4; TRBD1 aligns across 7 bases. The CDR3 is 14 residues long. CDR1 MNHNY and CDR2 SVGAGI come from the germline V gene (reference sequence). V was pared by 6 bases and J by 10 bases, with 11 bases of the junction left unmatched. The CDR3 loop is CASSPDREVGKLFF. The DNA for the CDR3 is TGTGCCAGCAGCCCCGACAGGGAAGTCGGAAAACTGTTTTTT.

V is TRBV2 and J is TRBJ1-1; unclear D gene. This CDR3 comprises 12 residues. Per the germline V gene, CDR1 is SNHLY and CDR2 is FYNNEI. V was shortened by 4 bases and J by 6 bases, with 9 bases between the two germline ends. DNA for the CDR3: TGTGCCAGCAGTGTCGTCCCCTCTGAAGCTTTCTTT. This sequence encodes CASSVVPSEAFF.

The chain is built from TRBV5-1 and TRBJ2-1; D remains ambiguous. Germline assignment: CDR1 SGHRS and CDR2 YFSETQ. Trimming took 4 bases from V and 14 from J, leaving 19 bases between them. The CDR3 length is 13 residues. The CDR3 coding sequence is TGCGCCAGCAGCCCTACTCCTGAGGCGGCAGAGTTCTTC. Protein: CASSPTPEAAEFF. Supplemented by reference TRBV5-1 and TRBJ2-1, the full variable domain reads KAGVTQTPRYLIKTRGQQVTLSCSPISGHRSVSWYQQTPGQGLQFLFEYFSETQRNKGNFPGRFSGRQFSNSRSEMNVSTLELGDSALYLCASSPTPEAAEFFGPGTRLTVL.

The chain joins TRBV12-5 to TRBJ2-5; possible D gene TRBD2, 6 bases. Germline assignment: CDR1 LGHNT and CDR2 FRNRAP. V lost 4 bases and J lost 10, with 22 bases in between. The CDR3 consists of 15 residues. The CDR3 nucleotides are TGTGCTAGTGGTTCGGGGGATTATGAGTTCGAAAACCAGTACTTC. Its protein is CASGSGDYEFENQYF.

The CDR3 nucleotides are TGTGCCAGCAGCCCCACAGGGGTGGATACGCAGTATTTT. This translates into CASSPTGVDTQYF. The chain has TRBV27 and TRBJ2-3; 7 bases agree with TRBD1. The CDR3 contains 13 residues. The V and J ends lost 6 bases and 6 bases, in that order; junction bases with no gene match: 6. CDR1 is MNHEY and CDR2 is SMNVEV in the germline V gene (reference sequence).

The gene calls are TRBV28 and TRBJ1-4; 7 positions match TRBD1. From germline, CDR1 is MDHEN and CDR2 SYDVKM. The CDR3 length is 13 residues. J gave up 13 bases and V 7 bases, and 12 bases lay outside the gene matches. The CDR3 reads CASTSALGGGLFF. The CDR3 DNA reads TGTGCCAGCACCTCAGCACTAGGGGGCGGACTGTTTTTT.

The chain employs TRBV9 and TRBJ2-2, with D uncertain. The CDR3 is 14 residues long. Trimming took 0 bases from V and 4 from J, leaving 7 bases between them. Germline CDR1 is SGDLS and CDR2 is YYNGEE. The CDR3 nucleotides read TGTGCCAGCAGCGTAGGGAGTCCCACCGGGGAGCTGTTTTTT. Translated: CASSVGSPTGELFF.

The chain has TRBV28 and TRBJ1-5, with 9 bases identical to TRBD1. The CDR3 is made up of 15 amino acids. Germline CDR1 is MDHEN and CDR2 is SYDVKM. J lost 7 bases, V lost 7 bases, and 11 bases had no gene match. DNA for the CDR3: TGTGCCAGCATCATTAGTACAGGGGGCGCCCAGCCCCAGCATTTT. This codes for CASIISTGGAQPQHF.

The chain couples TRBV2 to TRBJ2-2, with a weak D call TRBD2 (5 bases). The V end lost 8 bases, the J end lost 2 bases, and 9 bases lay between the germline ends. CDR1 and CDR2 (germline): SNHLY, FYNNEI. This CDR3 is 13 amino acids long. This CDR3 is CASDPGNTGELFF. DNA of the CDR3: TGTGCCAGCGATCCGGGAAACACCGGGGAGCTGTTTTTT.

V gene TRBV19 combines with J gene TRBJ2-7, with TRBD1 matching 7 bases. V was clipped by 5 bases and J by 0 bases; unmatched bases: 10. The CDR3 length is 16 residues. Germline assignment: CDR1 LNHDA and CDR2 SQIVND (reference sequence). CDR3 loop: CASSLGGQASSYEQYF. The CDR3 DNA reads as TGTGCCAGTAGTCTCGGAGGACAGGCGAGCTCCTACGAGCAGTACTTC. Looking up the rest from reference TRBV19 and TRBJ2-7 gives the full variable domain: DGGITQSPKYLFRKEGQNVTLSCEQNLNHDAMYWYRQDPGQGLRLIYYSQIVNDFQKGDIAEGYSVSREKKESFPLTVTSAQKNPTAFYLCASSLGGQASSYEQYFGPGTRLTVT.

This chain joins TRBV28 and TRBJ2-7, with D maybe TRBD2 (6 bases). The CDR3 loop spans 15 amino acids. CDR1 is MDHEN and CDR2 is SYDVKM in the germline V gene. Trimming took 6 bases from V and 4 from J, leaving 19 bases between them. DNA for the CDR3: TGTGCCAGCAGCCAACAGGATGGGGGGTTGTACGAGCAGTACTTC. This translates into CASSQQDGGLYEQYF.

This chain uses TRBV9 with TRBJ2-3; D remains unclear. The germline V and J ends were trimmed by 0 bases and 2 bases, with 13 bases remaining between them. Germline CDR1 and CDR2: SGDLS and YYNGEE. CDR3 size: 16 residues. CDR3 DNA: TGTGCCAGCAGCGTAGCTTGGTCACATACCACAGATACGCAGTATTTT. It translates to CASSVAWSHTTDTQYF.

The V gene is TRBV29-1, the J gene TRBJ2-5, with D tentatively TRBD2 (5 bases). The CDR3 totals 12 residues. V was clipped by 7 bases and J by 3 bases, with 12 bases between them. Germline V CDR1 and CDR2: SQVTM, ANQGSEA. CDR3 in DNA: TGCAGCGGGGCCGTCGGGGAAGAGACCCAGTACTTC. Translation: CSGAVGEETQYF.

This rearrangement joins TRBV19 to TRBJ1-1; maybe TRBD1 (6 bases). The CDR3 runs 15 residues. Germline V gene lookup returns CDR1 LNHDA and CDR2 SQIVND (reference sequence). Between the trimmed V and J ends, which lost 9 bases and 5 bases, there was a span of 22 bases. As DNA, the CDR3 is TGTGCCAGCGGGGAGGGGGGGCTCCCGAGAACTGAAGCTTTCTTT. Translating gives CASGEGGLPRTEAFF.

The rearrangement uses TRBV7-9 and TRBJ2-4; 8 nucleotides agree with TRBD1. CDR3 length: 15 residues. In germline, CDR1 is SEHNR, CDR2 FQNEAQ (reference sequence). After removal of 5 bases from V and 3 bases from J, the junction contained 6 bases not matched to a gene. The CDR3 loop is CASSGGTGIKNIQYF. Written as DNA, the CDR3 is TGTGCCAGCAGCGGGGGGACAGGAATCAAAAACATTCAGTACTTC.

The chain uses TRBV28 and TRBJ1-6, with TRBD1 as a possible D gene (6 bases). Deletions cut 5 bases from V and 5 bases from J, with 10 bases between. Looked up from germline, CDR1 is MDHEN and CDR2 is SYDVKM. There are 14 residues in the CDR3. CDR3 sequence (DNA): TGTGCCAGCAGTCCCGGACAGAATAATTCACCCCTCCACTTT. Encoded protein: CASSPGQNNSPLHF.

The chain is built from TRBV30 and TRBJ1-3; no firm D call. Germline lookup yields CDR1 GTSNPN and CDR2 SVGIG (reference sequence). The CDR3 runs to 12 residues. V was pared by 6 bases and J by 1 base, with 7 bases between. This CDR3 reads CACRESGNTIYF. The CDR3 DNA reads TGTGCCTGCCGGGAGTCTGGAAACACCATATATTTT. Full variable domain (outside the CDR3, taken from reference TRBV30 and TRBJ1-3): SQTIHQWPATLVQPVGSPLSLECTVEGTSNPNLYWYRQAAGRGLQLLFYSVGIGQISSEVPQNLSASRPQDRQFILSSKKLLLSDSGFYLCACRESGNTIYFGEGSWLTVV.

The V and J genes are TRBV2 and TRBJ2-5; D remains ambiguous. The germline V gene has CDR1 SNHLY and CDR2 FYNNEI. The CDR3 is made up of 11 amino acids. V was trimmed by 6 bases and J by 1 base, leaving 3 bases between them. The CDR3: CASSLQETQYF. The DNA for the CDR3 is TGTGCCAGCAGCCTCCAAGAGACCCAGTACTTC.

This chain joins TRBV5-4 and TRBJ2-7, with no clear D. Germline V gives CDR1 SGHNT, CDR2 YYREEE (reference sequence). The ends were cut back, 1 base at V and 4 bases at J, with 9 bases in the middle. CDR3 length: 13 amino acids. The CDR3 sequence is CASSLRGVYEQYF. CDR3 nucleotides: TGTGCCAGCAGCTTGCGCGGAGTTTACGAGCAGTACTTC.

The V call is TRBV7-9, the J call TRBJ2-1; weak D call: TRBD1 (6 bases). V gave up 0 bases and J gave up 9 bases, with 15 bases separating them. The CDR3 spans 15 residues. The germline V gene has CDR1 SEHNR and CDR2 FQNEAQ (reference sequence). CDR3 sequence reads: CASSLADSFFAEQFF. CDR3 nucleotides: TGTGCCAGCAGCTTAGCGGACAGCTTCTTTGCTGAGCAGTTCTTC.

The chain employs TRBV18 and TRBJ2-1; 9 bases agree with TRBD1. J gave up 0 bases and V 4 bases, and 1 base lay outside the gene matches. The CDR3 contains 15 residues. CDR1 and CDR2 from the germline V gene are KGHSH and LQKENI. This CDR3 reads CASSQGQGSYNEQFF. DNA for the CDR3: TGTGCCAGCTCACAGGGACAGGGCTCCTACAATGAGCAGTTCTTC.